This TCR beta chain was profiled in a study of cytomegalovirus exposure and HLA in healthy donors. General study points: Reportedly, diagnosis of cytomegalovirus status by the classifier showed high specificity and sensitivity.

On this clone itself: Antigen unknown.

The CDR3 has 20 residues. Germline V gives CDR1 SGDLS, CDR2 YYNGEE. Trimming cost V 2 bases and J 0 bases; bases outside gene matches: 17. The repertoire was sequenced with immunoSEQ multiplex PCR; TCRdb's copy has only in-frame clones and lacks some. Of 250,000 to 350,000 clones in the sample, 88% were seen once. This sequence originates from a man aged 30 to 45 in good health and CMV-seronegative. The chain is built from TRBV9 and TRBJ1-3, with 7 bases fitting TRBD1. Source material: PBMCs. As DNA, the CDR3 is TGTGCCAGCAGCGTTTGCTTTACCGGGACAGATCTAAACTCTGGAAACACCATATATTTT. The encoded protein is CASSVCFTGTDLNSGNTIYF.